This T cell receptor (beta chain) was retrieved from a study of cytomegalovirus exposure and HLA in healthy donors. Vbeta (60) and Jbeta (13) primers were used in the PCR. The method was immunoSEQ multiplex PCR; TCRdb's version includes in-frame clones alone and lacks a portion of them. Of about 64,000 clones detected, 78% appear once; the ten largest clones hold 7.8%. CDR3 length: 15 amino acids. From germline, CDR1 is MDHEN and CDR2 SYDVKM. V was pared by 6 bases and J by 7 bases, with 7 bases of the junction left unmatched. Input material: PBMCs. This clonotype originated in a man in his late teens or twenties in good health and CMV-seropositive. The chain carries TRBV28 and TRBJ2-2; 11 nucleotides line up with TRBD1. CDR3 DNA sequence: TGTGCCAGCAGCTTGGGACAGGGGGAGGTCGGGGAGCTGTTTTTT. Its translation is CASSLGQGEVGELFF.